This is a list of T cell receptor beta chains from one sample in a study of glioma-infiltrating T cells after dendritic cell vaccination. Sequenced by immunoSEQ multiplex PCR; TCRdb stores in-frame clones only, minus some. The sample holds about 99,000 clones; approximately 80% are singletons and the top ten take under 6.5%. This specimen was blood, taken after dendritic cell vaccination. These receptors all come from a human donor with glioblastoma. The CDR3 runs from the conserved cysteine through the conserved F or W. D genes are given only for firm matches. A clone size is listed for some rows: how often the clone was seen (once, few, many), or a class if it is expanded.

D,J,V,size,DNA,CDR3
NA,TRBJ2-7,TRBV6-1,NA,TGTGCCAGCAGTGAAGACGAATTCGCCGTACTAGACTACGAGCAGTACTTC,CASSEDEFAVLDYEQYF
NA,TRBJ2-1,TRBV7-3,few,TGTGCCAGCAGCTCGGCGGGCGGGGCTTACAATGAGCAGTTCTTC,CASSSAGGAYNEQFF
TRBD2,TRBJ2-5,TRBV29-1,NA,TGCAGCGCCCGACTCGGACTAGCCCCCCAAGAGACCCAGTACTTC,CSARLGLAPQETQYF
NA,TRBJ2-3,TRBV27,once,TGTGCCAGCAGTTGGAGGGGTCCTAGCACAGATACGCAGTATTTT,CASSWRGPSTDTQYF
NA,TRBJ1-2,TRBV27,once,TGTGCCAGCAGAGCGTTACGGGGGCGGGGGTATGGCTACACCTTC,CASRALRGRGYGYTF
NA,TRBJ2-3,TRBV19,NA,TGTGCCAGTAGCCGCGTCGGAGGGGCTTACGCAGATACGCAGTATTTT,CASSRVGGAYADTQYF
TRBD1,TRBJ1-1,TRBV28,NA,TGTGCCAGCAGGATTACGACAGGGGGCGCAGCTTTCTTT,CASRITTGGAAFF
TRBD2,TRBJ2-3,TRBV27,few,TGTGCCAGCAGTACTCTACTTAGCGGGAGGCGTCGCACAGATACGCAGTATTTT,CASSTLLSGRRRTDTQYF
TRBD1,TRBJ2-3,TRBV6-5,NA,TGTGCCAGCAGCGCGACAGGGGGGTACACAGATACGCAGTATTTT,CASSATGGYTDTQYF
TRBD2,TRBJ2-7,TRBV27,few,TGTGCCAGCAGTTTTCTAGCGGGAGGAGGATCCGAGCAGTACTTC,CASSFLAGGGSEQYF
TRBD1,TRBJ2-7,TRBV27,NA,TGTGCCAGCAGTTTGGTCCAGGGGGCGACTAGGAGCTACGAGCAGTACTTC,CASSLVQGATRSYEQYF
TRBD2,TRBJ2-3,TRBV28,once,TGTGCCAGCAGTTTATCTAGCGGGGGGGCCATCCATACGCAGTATTTT,CASSLSSGGAIHTQYF
NA,TRBJ2-3,TRBV5-6,NA,TGTGCCAGCGGTCGCCGGGGGTGGGTAGATACGCAGTATTTT,CASGRRGWVDTQYF
NA,TRBJ1-2,TRBV6-1,NA,TGTGCCAGCAGGGTGACAGTTAACTATGGCTACACCTTC,CASRVTVNYGYTF
TRBD2,TRBJ2-5,TRBV9,NA,TGTGCCAGCAGCGTAGCTACGGGGGGAGCGGAGGGCTCAGAGACCCAGTACTTC,CASSVATGGAEGSETQYF
TRBD2,TRBJ2-2,TRBV7-9,NA,TGTGCCAGCAGCGCCGCCGCCGGGACTAGCACCGGGGAGCTGTTTTTT,CASSAAAGTSTGELFF
NA,TRBJ2-5,TRBV5-1,NA,TGCGCCAGCAGCTTGGGTTCGGACAGCCCACAAGAGACCCAGTACTTC,CASSLGSDSPQETQYF
NA,TRBJ1-3,TRBV19,few,TGTGCCAGTACCAAATCCCAGGGGACTGGAAACACCATATATTTT,CASTKSQGTGNTIYF